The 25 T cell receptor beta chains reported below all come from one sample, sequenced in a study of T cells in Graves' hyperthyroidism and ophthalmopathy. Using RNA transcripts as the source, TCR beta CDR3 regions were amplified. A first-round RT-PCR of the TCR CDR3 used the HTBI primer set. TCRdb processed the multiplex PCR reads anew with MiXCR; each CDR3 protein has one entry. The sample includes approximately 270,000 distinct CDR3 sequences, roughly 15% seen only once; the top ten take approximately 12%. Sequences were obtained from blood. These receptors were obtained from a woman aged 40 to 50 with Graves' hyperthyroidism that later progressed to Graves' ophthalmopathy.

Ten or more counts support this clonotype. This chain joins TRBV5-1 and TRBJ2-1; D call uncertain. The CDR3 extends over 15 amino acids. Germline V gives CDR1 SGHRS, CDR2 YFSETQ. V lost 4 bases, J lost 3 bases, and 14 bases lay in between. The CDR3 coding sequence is TGCGCCAGCAGCCCTGAACCGGACGACTACAATGAGCAGTTCTTC. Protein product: CASSPEPDDYNEQFF.

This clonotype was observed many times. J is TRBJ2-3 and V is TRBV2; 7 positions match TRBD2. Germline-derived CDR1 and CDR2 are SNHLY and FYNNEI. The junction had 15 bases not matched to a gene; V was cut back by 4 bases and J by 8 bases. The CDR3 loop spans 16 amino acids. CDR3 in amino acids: CASSALLAGAPRTQYF. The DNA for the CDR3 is TGTGCCAGCAGTGCTCTTCTGGCGGGAGCCCCCCGTACGCAGTATTTT.

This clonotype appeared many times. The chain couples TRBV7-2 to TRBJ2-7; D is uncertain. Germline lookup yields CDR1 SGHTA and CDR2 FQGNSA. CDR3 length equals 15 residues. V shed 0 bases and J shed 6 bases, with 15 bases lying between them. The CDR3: CASSLAWGSFLEQYF. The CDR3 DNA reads TGTGCCAGCAGCTTAGCGTGGGGATCGTTCCTCGAGCAGTACTTC.

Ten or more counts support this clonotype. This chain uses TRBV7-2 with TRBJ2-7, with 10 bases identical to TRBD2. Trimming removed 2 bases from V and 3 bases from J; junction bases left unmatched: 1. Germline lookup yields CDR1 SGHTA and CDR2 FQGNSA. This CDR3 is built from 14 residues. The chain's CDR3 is CASSLRTSGYEQYF. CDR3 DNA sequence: TGTGCCAGCAGCTTAAGGACTAGCGGCTACGAGCAGTACTTC.

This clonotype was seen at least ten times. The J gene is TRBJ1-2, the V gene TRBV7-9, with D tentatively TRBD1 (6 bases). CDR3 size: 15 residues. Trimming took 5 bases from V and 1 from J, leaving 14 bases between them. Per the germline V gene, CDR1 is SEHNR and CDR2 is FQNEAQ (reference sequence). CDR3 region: CASSPRTGINYGYTF. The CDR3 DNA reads TGTGCCAGCAGCCCGCGAACAGGGATTAACTATGGCTACACCTTC.

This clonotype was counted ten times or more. CDR3 bases: TGTGCCAGCAGCTTAACCTCGACGGGGTGGGCCGGGGAGCTGTTTTTT. It translates to CASSLTSTGWAGELFF. The J gene is TRBJ2-2, the V gene TRBV11-3; D might be TRBD2 (5 bases). CDR3 length: 16 residues. CDR1 is SGHNT and CDR2 is YENEEA in the germline V gene. Between the trimmed V and J ends, which lost 2 bases and 6 bases, there was a span of 16 bases.

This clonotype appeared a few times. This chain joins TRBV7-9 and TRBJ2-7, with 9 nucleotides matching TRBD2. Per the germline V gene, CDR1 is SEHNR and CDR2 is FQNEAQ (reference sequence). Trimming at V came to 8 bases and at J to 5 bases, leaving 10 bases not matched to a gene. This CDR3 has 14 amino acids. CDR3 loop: CASRREGRINEQYF. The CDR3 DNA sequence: TGTGCCAGCCGGCGGGAGGGCAGGATAAACGAGCAGTACTTC.

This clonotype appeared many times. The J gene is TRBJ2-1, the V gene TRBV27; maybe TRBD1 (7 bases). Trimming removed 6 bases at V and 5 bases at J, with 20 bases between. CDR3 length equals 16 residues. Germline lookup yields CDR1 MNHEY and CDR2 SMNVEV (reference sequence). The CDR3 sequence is CASREGAKVRHNEQFF. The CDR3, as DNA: TGTGCCAGCAGGGAGGGGGCGAAAGTCCGCCACAATGAGCAGTTCTTC.

The CDR3 here is CASSVGTSLMGEQYF. In DNA, the CDR3 is TGTGCCAGCAGCGTAGGGACTAGCTTAATGGGCGAGCAGTACTTC. This chain connects TRBV9 to TRBJ2-7; 8 bases are shared with TRBD2. CDR3 length: 15 residues. The V and J ends lost 0 bases and 6 bases, in that order; junction bases with no gene match: 8. Germline assignment: CDR1 SGDLS and CDR2 YYNGEE.

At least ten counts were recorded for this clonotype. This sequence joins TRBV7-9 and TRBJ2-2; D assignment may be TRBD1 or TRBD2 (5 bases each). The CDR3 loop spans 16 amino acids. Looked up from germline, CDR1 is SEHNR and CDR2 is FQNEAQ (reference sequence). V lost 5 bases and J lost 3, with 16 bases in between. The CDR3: CASSPGTLRDTGELFF. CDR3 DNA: TGTGCCAGCAGCCCCGGGACCCTGAGGGACACCGGGGAGCTGTTTTTT. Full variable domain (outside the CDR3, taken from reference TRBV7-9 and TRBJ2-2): DTGVSQNPRHKITKRGQNVTFRCDPISEHNRLYWYRQTLGQGPEFLTYFQNEAQLEKSRLLSDRFSAERPKGSFSTLEIQRTEQGDSAMYLCASSPGTLRDTGELFFGEGSRLTVL.

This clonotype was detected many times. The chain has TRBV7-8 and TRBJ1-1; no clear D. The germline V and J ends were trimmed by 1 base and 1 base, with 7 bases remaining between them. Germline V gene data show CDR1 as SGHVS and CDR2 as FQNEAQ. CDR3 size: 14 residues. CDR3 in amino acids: CASSLVIWNTEAFF. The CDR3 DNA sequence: TGTGCCAGCAGCTTAGTTATCTGGAACACTGAAGCTTTCTTT.

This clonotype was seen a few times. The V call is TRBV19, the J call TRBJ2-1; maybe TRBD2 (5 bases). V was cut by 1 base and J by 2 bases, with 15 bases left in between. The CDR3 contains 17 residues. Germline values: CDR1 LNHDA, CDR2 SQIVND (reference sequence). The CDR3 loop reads CASSIGGTSRPYNEQFF. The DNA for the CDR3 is TGTGCCAGTAGTATAGGAGGCACTAGTCGGCCCTACAATGAGCAGTTCTTC.

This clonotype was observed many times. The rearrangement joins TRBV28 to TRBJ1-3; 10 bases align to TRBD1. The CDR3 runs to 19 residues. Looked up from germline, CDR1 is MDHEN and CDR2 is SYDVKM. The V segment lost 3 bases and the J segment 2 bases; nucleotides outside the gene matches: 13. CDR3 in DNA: TGTGCCAGCAGTTTCTGGGACAGGGGCCCGGAGGCAACTGGAAACACCATATATTTT. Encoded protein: CASSFWDRGPEATGNTIYF.

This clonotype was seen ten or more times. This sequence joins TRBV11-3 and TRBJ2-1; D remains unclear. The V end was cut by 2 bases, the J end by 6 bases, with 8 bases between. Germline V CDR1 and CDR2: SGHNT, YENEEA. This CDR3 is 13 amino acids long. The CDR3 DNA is TGTGCCAGCAGCTTATTCGATGGCAATGAGCAGTTCTTC. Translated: CASSLFDGNEQFF.

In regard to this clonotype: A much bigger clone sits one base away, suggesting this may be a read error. The DNA of the CDR3 is TGTACCAGCAGTTCTAAATATAGCTCCTACAATGAGCAGTTCTTC. This sequence encodes CTSSSKYSSYNEQFF. This rearrangement joins TRBV28 to TRBJ2-1; D unclear. The CDR3 is 15 residues long. The germline gives CDR1 MDHEN, CDR2 SYDVKM.

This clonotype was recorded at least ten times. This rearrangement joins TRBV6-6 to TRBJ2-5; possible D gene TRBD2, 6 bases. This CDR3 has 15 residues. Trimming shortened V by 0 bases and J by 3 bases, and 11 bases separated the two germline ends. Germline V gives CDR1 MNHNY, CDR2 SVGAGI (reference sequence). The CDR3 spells CASSYSRGVKETQYF. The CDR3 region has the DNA TGTGCCAGCAGTTACTCACGCGGGGTTAAAGAGACCCAGTACTTC.

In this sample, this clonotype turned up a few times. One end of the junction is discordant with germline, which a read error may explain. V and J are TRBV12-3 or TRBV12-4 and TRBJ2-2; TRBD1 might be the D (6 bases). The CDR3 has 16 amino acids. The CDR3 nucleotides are TGTGCCAGCAGTTTTAAGAACAGGGCGAACACCCGGGAGCTGTTTTTT. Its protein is CASSFKNRANTRELFF.

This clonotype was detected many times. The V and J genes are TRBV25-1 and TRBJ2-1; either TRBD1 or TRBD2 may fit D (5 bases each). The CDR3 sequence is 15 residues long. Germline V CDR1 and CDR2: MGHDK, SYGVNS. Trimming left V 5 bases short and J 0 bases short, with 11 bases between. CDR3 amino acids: CASSRDPSSYNEQFF. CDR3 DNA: TGTGCCAGCAGTAGGGACCCGAGCTCCTACAATGAGCAGTTCTTC.

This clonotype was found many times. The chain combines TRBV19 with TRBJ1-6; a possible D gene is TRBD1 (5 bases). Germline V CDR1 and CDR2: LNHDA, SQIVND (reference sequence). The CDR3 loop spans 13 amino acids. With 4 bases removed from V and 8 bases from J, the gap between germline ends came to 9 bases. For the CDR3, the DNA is TGTGCCAGTAGTAGCGGGGCTTATTCACCCCTCCACTTT. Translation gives CASSSGAYSPLHF.

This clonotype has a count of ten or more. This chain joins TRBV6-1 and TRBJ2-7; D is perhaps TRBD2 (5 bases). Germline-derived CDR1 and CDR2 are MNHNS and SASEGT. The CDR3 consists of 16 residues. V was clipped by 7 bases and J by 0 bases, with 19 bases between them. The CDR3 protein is CASIPAGSLSSYEQYF. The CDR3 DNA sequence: TGTGCCAGCATCCCTGCGGGCAGTCTAAGCTCCTACGAGCAGTACTTC.

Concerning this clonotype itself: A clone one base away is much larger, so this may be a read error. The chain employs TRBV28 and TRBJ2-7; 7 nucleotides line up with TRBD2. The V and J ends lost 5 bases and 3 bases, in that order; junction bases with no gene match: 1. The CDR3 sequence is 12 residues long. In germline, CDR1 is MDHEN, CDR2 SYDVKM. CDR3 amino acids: CASSAGDYEQYF. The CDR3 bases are TGTGCCAGCAGTGCGGGGGACTACGAGCAGTACTTC. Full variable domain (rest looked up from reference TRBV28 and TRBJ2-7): DVKVTQSSRYLVKRTGEKVFLECVQDMDHENMFWYRQDPGLGLRLIYFSYDVKMKEKGDIPEGYSVSREKKERFSLILESASTNQTSMYLCASSAGDYEQYFGPGTRLTVT.

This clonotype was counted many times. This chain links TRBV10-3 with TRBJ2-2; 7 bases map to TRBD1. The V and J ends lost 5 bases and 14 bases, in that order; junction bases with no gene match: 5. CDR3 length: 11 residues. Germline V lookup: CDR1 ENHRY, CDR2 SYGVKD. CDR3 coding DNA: TGTGCCATCAGTTCCGGGACAGAACTGTTTTTT. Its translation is CAISSGTELFF.

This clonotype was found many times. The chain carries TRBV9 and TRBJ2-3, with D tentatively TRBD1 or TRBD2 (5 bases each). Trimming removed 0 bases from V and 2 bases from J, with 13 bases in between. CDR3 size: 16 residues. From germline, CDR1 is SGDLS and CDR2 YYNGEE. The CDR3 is CASSVGRDGNTDTQYF. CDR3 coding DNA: TGTGCCAGCAGCGTAGGACGGGACGGCAACACAGATACGCAGTATTTT.

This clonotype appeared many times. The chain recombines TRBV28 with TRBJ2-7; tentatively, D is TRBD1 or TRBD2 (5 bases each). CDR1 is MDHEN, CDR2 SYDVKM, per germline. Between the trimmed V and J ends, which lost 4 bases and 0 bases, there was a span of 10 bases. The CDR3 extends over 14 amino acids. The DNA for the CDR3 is TGTGCCAGCAGTTATAGGGACGGCTCCTACGAGCAGTACTTC. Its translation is CASSYRDGSYEQYF.

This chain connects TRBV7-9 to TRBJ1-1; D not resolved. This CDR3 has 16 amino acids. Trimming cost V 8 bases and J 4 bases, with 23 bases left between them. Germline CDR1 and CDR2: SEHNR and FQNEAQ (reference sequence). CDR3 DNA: TGTGCCAGCGAACCCCTCGGACGGGGTGAAGGCACTGAAGCTTTCTTT. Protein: CASEPLGRGEGTEAFF.